The 19 T cell receptor beta chains below come from one sample, sequenced in a study of human T cells and chemical hapten exposure. A single record per CDR3 protein comes from TCRdb applying MiXCR to the RACE reads. The repertoire holds about 46,000 distinct CDR3 sequences, about 4.5% seen once, with about 1.6% in the top ten. Specified time point: healthy volunteer bleed at 2 weeks. Whole blood that had not been fractionated was the source of extracted total RNA. Sequenced material: whole blood. These TCRs come from a female donor in good health. Some clones in this sample may be carry-over from other donors' samples.

This clonotype was seen ten or more times. J is TRBJ1-5 and V is TRBV6-5, with 7 bases lining up with TRBD1. V gave up 5 bases and J gave up 4 bases; unmatched junction bases: 8. The CDR3 length is 15 residues. The V gene's germline CDR1 is MNHEY and CDR2 SVGAGI. CDR3 sequence reads: CASSKTGEINQPQHF. The CDR3 DNA reads as TGTGCCAGCAGTAAAACAGGGGAGATTAATCAGCCCCAGCATTTT.

DNA for the CDR3: TGTGCCAGCAGCGTAGAGGGGGCCGGAACTGAAGCTTTCTTT. It specifies CASSVEGAGTEAFF. V is TRBV9 and J is TRBJ1-1; 7 nucleotides line up with TRBD1. The CDR3 totals 14 residues. V lost 0 bases, J lost 5 bases, and 4 bases stayed unmatched. Germline V gene data show CDR1 as SGDLS and CDR2 as YYNGEE.

This clonotype was counted many times. This chain joins TRBV6-5 and TRBJ1-2; D gene ambiguous. Looked up from germline, CDR1 is MNHEY and CDR2 is SVGAGI. The CDR3 length is 12 residues. The V end was cut by 6 bases, the J end by 1 base, with 6 bases between. The CDR3: CASREYNYGYTF. The CDR3 DNA reads TGTGCCAGCAGGGAATATAACTATGGCTACACCTTC.

This clonotype was detected ten times or more. The chain has TRBV20-1 and TRBJ2-3; D possibly corresponds to TRBD2 (6 bases). The CDR3 extends over 15 amino acids. The germline V and J ends were trimmed by 2 bases and 3 bases, with 15 bases remaining between them. Per the germline V gene, CDR1 is DFQATT and CDR2 is SNEGSKA (reference sequence). CDR3 sequence reads: CSARRSGRLTDTQYF. The CDR3 nucleotides read TGCAGTGCTAGACGGTCAGGGAGGCTGACAGATACGCAGTATTTT.

This clonotype was seen many times. The rearrangement joins TRBV25-1 to TRBJ1-6; 7 nucleotides agree with TRBD1. The CDR3 totals 15 residues. V was clipped by 6 bases and J by 11 bases; unmatched bases: 13. From germline, CDR1 is MGHDK and CDR2 SYGVNS. The chain's CDR3 is CASRTTGRGLTPLHF. CDR3 DNA sequence: TGTGCCAGCAGGACGACAGGGAGAGGTTTGACACCCCTCCACTTT.

This clonotype showed up many times. The J gene is TRBJ2-3, the V gene TRBV6-1; D unclear. V was trimmed by 0 bases and J by 2 bases, leaving 9 bases between them. This CDR3 has 15 amino acids. Germline V gene data show CDR1 as MNHNS and CDR2 as SASEGT. The CDR3 coding sequence is TGTGCCAGCAGTGAAGCTACCATAGACACAGATACGCAGTATTTT. It codes for CASSEATIDTDTQYF.

In its sample, this clonotype was seen a few times. V usage is TRBV20-1 and J usage is TRBJ2-7; no clear D. Trimming removed 0 bases at V and 3 bases at J, with 3 bases between. CDR3 length: 11 residues. In germline, CDR1 is DFQATT, CDR2 SNEGSKA (reference sequence). The CDR3 coding sequence is TGCAGTGCTAGAGAGGACTACGAGCAGTACTTC. It encodes CSAREDYEQYF.

This clonotype was observed at least ten times. The rearrangement links TRBV9 to TRBJ1-6; TRBD1 is a possible D gene (5 bases). The CDR3 has 16 amino acids. The germline CDR1 and CDR2 sequences are SGDLS and YYNGEE. Trimming removed 3 bases from V and 8 bases from J, with 18 bases in between. DNA for the CDR3: TGTGCCAGCAGCGCAGCCGACACCCCGGGGCATTCACCCCTCCACTTT. It yields the protein CASSAADTPGHSPLHF.

At least ten counts were recorded for this clonotype. The J gene is TRBJ1-5, the V gene TRBV29-1; D might be TRBD1 (5 bases). Germline V CDR1 and CDR2: SQVTM, ANQGSEA. Trimming removed 4 bases at V and 1 base at J, with 8 bases between. This CDR3 is 13 amino acids long. The chain's CDR3 is CSVAPGSNQPQHF. In nucleotides, the CDR3 is TGCAGCGTTGCCCCAGGGAGCAATCAGCCCCAGCATTTT.

Many counts were recorded for this clonotype. This chain joins TRBV14 and TRBJ2-7; 10 nucleotides line up with TRBD2. CDR1 is SGHDN, CDR2 FVKESK, per germline. CDR3 length: 12 amino acids. Trimming cost V 3 bases and J 7 bases; bases outside gene matches: 0. The CDR3 spells CASSQGLAEQYF. The CDR3 DNA follows: TGTGCCAGCAGCCAGGGACTAGCGGAGCAGTACTTC.

This clonotype was seen ten or more times. The chain employs TRBV12-3 or TRBV12-4 and TRBJ2-7; the match to TRBD1 covers 8 bases. The CDR3 totals 11 residues. V was clipped by 6 bases and J by 6 bases; unmatched bases: 1. This CDR3 is CASRTGGEQYF. The CDR3 DNA reads TGTGCCAGCAGAACAGGGGGCGAGCAGTACTTC.

For this clonotype: One base away lies a much larger clone, so this may be a sequencing read error. As the CDR3 is not closed by the conserved phenylalanine or tryptophan, this likely results from a read error. This rearrangement joins TRBV7-8 to TRBJ1-5; perhaps TRBD1 as D (6 bases). Germline CDR1 SGHVS, CDR2 FQNEAQ. This CDR3 comprises 14 residues. V lost 2 bases, J lost 1 base, and 6 bases lay in between. CDR3 region: CASSLTGSNQPQHS. CDR3 nucleotide sequence: TGTGCCAGCAGCTTAACAGGGAGCAATCAGCCCCAGCATTCT.

This clonotype was picked up a small number of times. V usage is TRBV14 and J usage is TRBJ1-6, with D possibly matching TRBD1 (5 bases). The CDR3 has 15 amino acids. Germline CDR1 is SGHDN and CDR2 is FVKESK. V lost 2 bases and J 1 base, leaving 6 bases between the germline ends. The CDR3 is CASSQRGSYNSPLHF. The CDR3, as DNA: TGTGCCAGCAGCCAAAGGGGTTCCTATAATTCACCCCTCCACTTT.

There are many counts of this clonotype. This rearrangement joins TRBV6-1 to TRBJ2-1; 10 bases agree with TRBD2. V lost 4 bases to trimming and J lost 6 bases; unmatched junction nucleotides: 3. The germline V gene encodes CDR1 MNHNS and CDR2 SASEGT. This CDR3 comprises 14 residues. The CDR3 nucleotides are TGTGCCAGCAGTGTATTAGCGGGGGGCAATGAGCAGTTCTTC. Translated, it gives CASSVLAGGNEQFF.

This clonotype was picked up many times. The genes are TRBV28 and TRBJ1-6; tentatively, D is TRBD1 (5 bases). CDR3 size: 18 residues. Germline CDR1 is MDHEN and CDR2 is SYDVKM. V lost 5 bases to trimming and J lost 1 base, with 18 bases between them. The chain's CDR3 is CASSLSGRVSSYNSPLHF. The CDR3 nucleotides read TGTGCCAGCAGTCTCTCGGGACGCGTATCTTCCTATAATTCACCCCTCCACTTT.

As for this clonotype: Being one base from a much bigger clone, this may be a read error. J is TRBJ1-5 and V is TRBV12-3 or TRBV12-4; TRBD1 might be the D (6 bases). V dropped 4 bases and J dropped 4 bases, with 14 bases sitting between them. CDR3 length: 15 residues. CDR3 nucleotides: TGTGCCAGCAGTTCGTTAGGGGGAAAAAATCAGCCCCAGCATTTT. It translates to CASSSLGGKNQPQHF.

This clonotype was observed at least ten times. The chain carries TRBV30 and TRBJ1-2; a weak D match, TRBD1 (5 bases). The V gene lost 7 bases and the J gene lost 4 bases, with 16 bases spanning the gap. Germline V gives CDR1 GTSNPN, CDR2 SVGIG (reference sequence). The CDR3 spans 13 residues. CDR3 DNA sequence: TGTGCCTCAAGGGGTGTGGGCCTCTATGGCTACACCTTC. Residues: CASRGVGLYGYTF.

This clonotype occurred many times. The chain recombines TRBV4-2 with TRBJ2-5; no clear D. The length of the CDR3 is 14 residues. Germline values: CDR1 LGHNA, CDR2 YNFKEQ. The V and J ends lost 3 bases and 2 bases respectively, with 10 bases between them. CDR3 DNA: TGTGCCAGCAGCCAGCTGGGCCTGCAAGAGACCCAGTACTTC. Amino acids: CASSQLGLQETQYF.

In this sample, this clonotype turned up many times. This rearrangement joins TRBV7-2 to TRBJ2-3, with a tentative D call TRBD2 (6 bases). CDR3 size: 15 residues. The V gene lost 5 bases and the J gene lost 0 bases, with 12 bases spanning the gap. Germline V gene data show CDR1 as SGHTA and CDR2 as FQGNSA. CDR3 sequence: CASSPTGVSTDTQYF. The CDR3 DNA reads as TGTGCCAGCAGCCCGACGGGGGTTAGCACAGATACGCAGTATTTT.